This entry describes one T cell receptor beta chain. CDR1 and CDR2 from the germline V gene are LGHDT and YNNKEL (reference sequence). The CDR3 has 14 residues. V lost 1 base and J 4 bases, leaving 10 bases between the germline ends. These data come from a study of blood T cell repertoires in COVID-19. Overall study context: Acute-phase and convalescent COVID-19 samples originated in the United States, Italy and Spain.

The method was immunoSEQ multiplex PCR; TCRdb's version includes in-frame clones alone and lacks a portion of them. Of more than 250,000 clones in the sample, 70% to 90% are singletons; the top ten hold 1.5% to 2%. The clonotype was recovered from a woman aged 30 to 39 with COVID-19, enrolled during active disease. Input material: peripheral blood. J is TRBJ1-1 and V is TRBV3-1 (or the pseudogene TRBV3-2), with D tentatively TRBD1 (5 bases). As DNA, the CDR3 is TGTGCCAGCAGCCAAGTTCAGGGTAGCACTGAAGCTTTCTTT. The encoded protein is CASSQVQGSTEAFF.